Described below is a single T cell receptor (beta chain) sequence and its context. This clone has a count of ten or more. Its cognate antigen has yet to be identified. No clone much larger than this one lies a single base away; base qualities are absent. No treatment had been received by any patient before thyroid surgery. Patient clinical samples collected from about 2012 to 2019 were retrospectively analysed using T-cell receptor beta sequencing. This record comes from a study of metastatic and nonmetastatic thyroid tumors (dated by TCRdb to about 2020). Notes on the research overall: The researchers compared repertoires between peripheral blood samples and tumor or nodule tissue samples from patients with malignant or benign thyroid disease.

To prepare the library, PCR was applied. Instrument used: Illumina HiSeq 4000. High-throughput sequencing was used to profile the TCR beta-chain CDR3 region of each patient. On the authors' methods: CDR3 differences across clinicopathological groups were used to build a classifier for discriminating distant-metastatic papillary thyroid cancer patients. Repertoire diversity was assessed with the Shannon index, and tumor-blood repertoire similarity with the Morisita-Horn index. The raw public data were reprocessed by TCRdb itself: fastp quality trimming at Q25, MiXCR clonotype calling, in-frame beta chains only. These V and J calls derive from TCRdb rather than the authors' analysis. Across this sample there are under 20,000 clones, with approximately 20% seen only once. The top ten constitute approximately 15% of the sample. General conclusions and limits of the study: TCR beta diversity was reported as significantly higher in malignant tumors than in benign nodules, in both blood and tumor samples.

V is pared back by 0 bases and J by 7 bases, with 8 bases lying between the germline termini. Counted from cysteine to phenylalanine, this CDR3 has 14 amino acids. The DNA shown is the 42-base CDR3, in frame from base 1. CDR1 and CDR2 are drawn from the germline V gene: SGHRS, YFSETQ. Sequenced material: tumor tissue. The chain is made from TRBV5-1 and TRBJ1-6, with the D gene call left open. The sequence derives from a female donor with papillary thyroid cancer or a benign thyroid nodule (not recorded which). Some clones in this sample may be carry-over from other donors' samples. The sequenced DNA is TGCGCCAGCAGCTTGGGGCAGAGAAATTCACCCCTCCACTTT. Translation gives CASSLGQRNSPLHF. This CDR3, with the reference TRBV5-1 and TRBJ1-6 proteins standing in past its ends, gives the full variable domain KAGVTQTPRYLIKTRGQQVTLSCSPISGHRSVSWYQQTPGQGLQFLFEYFSETQRNKGNFPGRFSGRQFSNSRSEMNVSTLELGDSALYLCASSLGQRNSPLHFGNGTRLTVT.